Below, 19 T cell receptor beta chains from the same sample are listed, as sequenced in a study of blood T cell repertoires in COVID-19. The data were produced by immunoSEQ multiplex PCR, yet TCRdb's version contains in-frame clones alone and is incomplete. In the table there are 55,000 to 80,000 clones, around 84% of which are singletons. Sample: peripheral blood. The receptors were gathered from a woman aged 70-85 years with acute or convalescent COVID-19.

V and J are TRBV7-2 and TRBJ1-6; 9 nucleotides match TRBD1. The germline V gene has CDR1 SGHTA and CDR2 FQGNSA. This CDR3 has 19 residues. The J segment lost 5 bases and the V segment lost 5 bases, leaving 16 bases of the junction unmatched. CDR3 coding DNA: TGTGCCAGCAGCCAAACAGTCCCCGGGACAGGGATTCATAATTCACCCCTCCACTTT. This sequence encodes CASSQTVPGTGIHNSPLHF.

The chain has TRBV6-2 or TRBV6-3 and TRBJ1-4; D is perhaps TRBD1 (5 bases). The CDR3 contains 16 residues. V was shortened by 3 bases and J by 5 bases, with 16 bases between the two germline ends. Germline V gene lookup returns CDR1 MNHEY and CDR2 SVGEGT. CDR3 sequence: CASSYYSRRGNEKLFF. Here the CDR3 DNA reads TGTGCCAGCAGTTATTACAGCCGCCGGGGGAATGAAAAACTGTTTTTT.

The chain combines TRBV9 with TRBJ1-6; TRBD1 is a possible D gene (5 bases). Trimming removed 0 bases at V and 2 bases at J, with 9 bases between. The CDR3 runs to 16 residues. From germline, CDR1 is SGDLS and CDR2 YYNGEE. The CDR3 sequence is CASSVGGGTYNSPLHF. CDR3 nucleotide sequence: TGTGCCAGCAGCGTAGGTGGGGGGACCTATAATTCACCCCTCCACTTT.

The chain carries TRBV21-1 and TRBJ1-2. TRBV21-1 corresponds to a pseudogene. This CDR3 region has 14 residues. The CDR3 DNA reads as TGTGCCAGCAGCAAAGGGATGAGCGTCTATGGCTACACCTTC. It yields the protein CASSKGMSVYGYTF.

The chain recombines TRBV5-4 with TRBJ2-6; weak D call: TRBD1 (6 bases). Trimming cost V 4 bases and J 0 bases, with 14 bases left between them. The CDR3 has 17 residues. Per germline, CDR1 SGHNT and CDR2 YYREEE (reference sequence). CDR3 nucleotide sequence: TGTGCCAGCAGCACCGGACAGCTAACCTCTGGGGCCAACGTCCTGACTTTC. Its protein product is CASSTGQLTSGANVLTF. Variable domain in full (rest from reference TRBV5-4 and TRBJ2-6): ETGVTQSPTHLIKTRGQQVTLRCSSQSGHNTVSWYQQALGQGPQFIFQYYREEENGRGNFPPRFSGLQFPNYSSELNVNALELDDSALYLCASSTGQLTSGANVLTFGAGSRLTVL.

This sequence joins TRBV7-8 and TRBJ2-5, with D tentatively TRBD1 (5 bases). The CDR3 consists of 13 residues. V lost 5 bases and J 1 base, leaving 8 bases between the germline ends. Germline V gives CDR1 SGHVS, CDR2 FQNEAQ. CDR3 coding DNA: TGTGCCAGCAGCCCAGACAGCCAAGAGACCCAGTACTTC. Amino acid sequence: CASSPDSQETQYF. The whole variable domain, remainder taken from reference TRBV7-8 and TRBJ2-5, is GAGVSQSPRYKVAKRGQDVALRCDPISGHVSLFWYQQALGQGPEFLTYFQNEAQLDKSGLPSDRFFAERPEGSVSTLKIQRTQQEDSAVYLCASSPDSQETQYFGPGTRLLVL.

CDR3 loop: CASSQDRDDGYTF. The CDR3, as DNA: TGTGCCAGCTCACAGGACAGGGATGATGGCTACACCTTC. J is TRBJ1-2 and V is TRBV18; 8 bases are a match to TRBD1. V trimming: 4 bases; J trimming: 6 bases; junction bases outside the gene matches: 4. CDR1 is KGHSH and CDR2 is LQKENI in the germline V gene. CDR3 length: 13 amino acids.

The chain has TRBV30 and TRBJ1-5, with 8 bases identical to TRBD1. Germline-derived CDR1 and CDR2 are GTSNPN and SVGIG (reference sequence). V shed 1 base, J shed 4 bases, and the junction held 0 bases outside the gene matches. The CDR3 has 13 residues. The CDR3, as DNA: TGTGCCTGGAGTGGGACAGGGAATCAGCCCCAGCATTTT. Translating gives CAWSGTGNQPQHF.

The chain carries TRBV30 and TRBJ2-7; weak D call: TRBD2 (5 bases). Between the trimmed V and J ends, which lost 0 bases and 4 bases, there was a span of 10 bases. The CDR3 contains 13 residues. CDR1 is GTSNPN and CDR2 is SVGIG in the germline V gene (reference sequence). The CDR3 reads CAWSVASRYEQYF. CDR3 coding DNA: TGTGCCTGGAGTGTAGCTAGCAGATACGAGCAGTACTTC.

This rearrangement joins TRBV5-1 to TRBJ1-1, with 8 bases that match TRBD1. Germline V lookup: CDR1 SGHRS, CDR2 YFSETQ. The CDR3 loop spans 13 amino acids. Trimming removed 4 bases from V and 4 bases from J; junction bases left unmatched: 3. The DNA for the CDR3 is TGCGCCAGCAGCAGGGACAGGAGCACTGAAGCTTTCTTT. This sequence encodes CASSRDRSTEAFF.

This clone was picked up one time. The genes are TRBV29-1 and TRBJ2-3; the D gene is possibly TRBD2 (6 bases). V gave up 4 bases and J gave up 3 bases, with 17 bases separating them. This CDR3 spans 15 amino acids. CDR1 and CDR2 from the germline V gene are SQVTM and ANQGSEA. CDR3 protein: CSVGDGGRRTDTQYF. The DNA for the CDR3 is TGCAGCGTTGGGGACGGGGGTCGGAGAACAGATACGCAGTATTTT.

CDR3 nucleotides: TGTGCCAGTAGTTCCGACAGGGTTGGGACACCCCTCCACTTT. It translates to CASSSDRVGTPLHF. This chain connects TRBV19 to TRBJ1-6; 7 bases match TRBD1. Germline CDR1 reads LNHDA; CDR2 reads SQIVND (reference sequence). The CDR3 is 14 amino acids. Losses at the gene ends were 5 bases for V and 11 bases for J; bases not matched to a gene: 9. The full variable domain, in which reference TRBV19 and TRBJ1-6 provide the parts outside the CDR3, is DGGITQSPKYLFRKEGQNVTLSCEQNLNHDAMYWYRQDPGQGLRLIYYSQIVNDFQKGDIAEGYSVSREKKESFPLTVTSAQKNPTAFYLCASSSDRVGTPLHFGNGTRLTVT.

V and J are TRBV6-1 and TRBJ1-3; D unclear. CDR3 length: 13 residues. Germline lookup yields CDR1 MNHNS and CDR2 SASEGT. Trimming took 3 bases from V and 7 from J, leaving 10 bases between them. CDR3 nucleotides: TGTGCCAGCAGTGAGGAAGCGTGGAACACCATATATTTT. Its protein is CASSEEAWNTIYF.

CDR3 sequence reads: CASSFVNTEAFF. Written as DNA, the CDR3 is TGTGCCAGCAGTTTCGTGAACACTGAAGCTTTCTTT. The gene calls are TRBV12-3 or TRBV12-4 and TRBJ1-1; D remains ambiguous. Between the trimmed V and J ends, which lost 3 bases and 0 bases, there was a span of 2 bases. This CDR3 is 12 amino acids long.

The rearrangement uses TRBV5-8 and TRBJ2-7; D might be TRBD2 (6 bases). The CDR3 consists of 12 residues. Germline CDR1 SGHTS, CDR2 YDEGEE. The V end lost 4 bases, the J end lost 6 bases, and 11 bases lay between the germline ends. CDR3 sequence (DNA): TGTGCCAGCAGCCACGTGGGGGGCGAGCAGTACTTC. Amino acid sequence: CASSHVGGEQYF.

The chain recombines TRBV5-5 with TRBJ2-7, with TRBD1 matching 10 bases. With 2 bases clipped from V and 3 bases from J, the junction kept 11 bases outside the gene matches. Germline values: CDR1 SGHKS, CDR2 YYEKEE (reference sequence). This CDR3 has 17 amino acids. The CDR3 region is CASSFIAYGTGDYEQYF. The CDR3 DNA follows: TGTGCCAGCAGCTTTATTGCGTATGGGACAGGGGACTACGAGCAGTACTTC.

This clone was recorded a few times. This sequence joins TRBV4-2 and TRBJ2-7; 13 nucleotides match TRBD2. The CDR3 is 17 amino acids. The ends lost 1 base at V and 2 bases at J; junction bases unmatched: 5. CDR1 LGHNA and CDR2 YNFKEQ come from the germline V gene. Here the CDR3 reads CASSQVGTSGNTYEQYF. CDR3 DNA sequence: TGTGCCAGCAGCCAAGTTGGGACTAGCGGGAATACCTACGAGCAGTACTTC.

This clone was found a few times. The chain couples TRBV5-4 to TRBJ2-7; 8 bases are a match to TRBD1. V lost 4 bases and J lost 7; bases outside the gene matches: 13. Germline CDR1 and CDR2: SGHNT and YYREEE (reference sequence). There are 15 residues in the CDR3. The CDR3 sequence is CASSRSPTGVGEQYF. CDR3 sequence (DNA): TGTGCCAGCAGCCGGTCGCCGACAGGGGTCGGAGAGCAGTACTTC.

This clone was found once. The gene calls are TRBV11-3 and TRBJ2-2; the match to TRBD1 covers 9 bases. The CDR3 consists of 15 residues. Germline V gene lookup returns CDR1 SGHNT and CDR2 YENEEA. The ends lost 5 bases at V and 5 bases at J; junction bases unmatched: 6. CDR3 DNA sequence: TGTGCCAGCAGCCTGGATGGGACAGGGACCGGGGAGCTGTTTTTT. Encoded protein: CASSLDGTGTGELFF.